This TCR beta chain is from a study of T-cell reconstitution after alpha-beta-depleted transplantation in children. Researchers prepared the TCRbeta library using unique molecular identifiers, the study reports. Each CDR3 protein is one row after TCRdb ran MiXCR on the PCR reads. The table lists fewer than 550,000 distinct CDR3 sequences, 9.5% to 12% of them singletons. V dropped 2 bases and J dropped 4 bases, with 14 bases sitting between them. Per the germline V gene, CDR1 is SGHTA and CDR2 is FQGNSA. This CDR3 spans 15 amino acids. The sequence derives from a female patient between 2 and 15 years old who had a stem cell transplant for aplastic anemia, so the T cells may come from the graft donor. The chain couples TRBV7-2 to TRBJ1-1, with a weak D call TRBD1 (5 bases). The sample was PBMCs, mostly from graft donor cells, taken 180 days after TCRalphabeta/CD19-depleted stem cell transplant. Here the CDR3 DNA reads TGTGCCAGCAGCTTATCCCCGCGACAGCGCACTGAAGCTTTCTTT. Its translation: CASSLSPRQRTEAFF.